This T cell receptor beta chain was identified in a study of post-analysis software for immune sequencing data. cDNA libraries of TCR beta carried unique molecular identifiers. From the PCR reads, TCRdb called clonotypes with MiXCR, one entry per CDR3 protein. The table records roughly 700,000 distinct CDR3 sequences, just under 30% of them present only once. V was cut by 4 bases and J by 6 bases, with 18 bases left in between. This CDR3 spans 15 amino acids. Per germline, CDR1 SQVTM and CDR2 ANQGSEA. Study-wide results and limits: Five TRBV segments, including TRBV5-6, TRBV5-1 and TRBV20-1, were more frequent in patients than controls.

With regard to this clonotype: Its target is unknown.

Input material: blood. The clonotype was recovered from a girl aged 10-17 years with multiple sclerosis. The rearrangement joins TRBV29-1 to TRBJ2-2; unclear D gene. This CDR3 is CSVAPQNPIAGELFF. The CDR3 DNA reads TGCAGCGTTGCGCCGCAAAACCCTATCGCCGGGGAGCTGTTTTTT.